Below, one T cell receptor (beta chain) is given with its context. This receptor's antigen is unknown. The input lacks base qualities; no much larger clone sits a single base away. Taken from the germline V gene, the CDR1 and CDR2 loops are LGHNA and YNFKEQ. Trimming removed 0 bases from V and 10 bases from J, leaving 20 bases between the germline ends. The CDR3, cysteine through phenylalanine, is 16 amino acids long. Only the CDR3 DNA is retained, 48 bases long and in frame from the first base. These data are taken from a study of technical replicates of blood from a handful of donors (dated by TCRdb to about 2017). Library prep was done by the immunoSEQ multiplex PCR assay. The source is immuneACCESS, and TCRdb retained only in-frame sequences with V and J called. Part of the clones is not carried over; for the studies checked, unresolved V genes explain less than half of this, and the remainder is unexplained. The sample records tens of thousands of clones, approximately 90% of which are singletons. The ten biggest clones cover roughly 0.25% of the sample.

The chain is encoded by TRBV4-2 joined to TRBJ2-3, with TRBD2 tentatively as D gene (6 bases match). The sample consisted of T cells isolated from PBMCs. The source of this sequence is a human donor in good health. The CDR3 in this case is CASSQDSWGGGSAQYF. The nucleotide sequence is given as TGTGCCAGCAGCCAAGACAGCTGGGGAGGCGGGTCGGCGCAGTATTTT.